These T cell receptor beta chains were read from a single sample in a study of identical twins. TCRdb re-called the 5' RACE reads through MiXCR, storing one row per CDR3 protein. The sample contains over 600,000 distinct CDR3 sequences, approximately 21% of which appear only once. These same records also appear under a second study, on T cells expressing NK-cell markers.

The sequencing sample was made of PBMCs. The origin of the receptors is a woman aged 18-29 years in good health. Both conserved end residues are part of each CDR3. A D gene is named only where the DNA matches it firmly. Rows may omit the clone size; those that give it use once, few, many or a size class.

clone size	V gene	J gene	D gene	CDR3 DNA	CDR3 protein
few	TRBV29-1	TRBJ1-2	NA	TGCAGCGTTCCCGTTCATGAACTCTATGGCTACACCTTC	CSVPVHELYGYTF
NA	TRBV13	TRBJ2-1	NA	TGTGCCAGCAAATCGAGCTCCTACAATGAGCAGTTCTTC	CASKSSSYNEQFF
few	TRBV24-1	TRBJ2-5	TRBD2	TGTGCCACCAGTGATGGCGGGGGGGCGGGTGAGACCCAGTACTTC	CATSDGGGAGETQYF
few	TRBV5-1	TRBJ2-2	NA	TGCGCCAGCAGCTTTACGGGGTTGGACACCGGGGAGCTGTTTTTT	CASSFTGLDTGELFF
NA	TRBV20-1	TRBJ2-7	TRBD2	TGCAGTGCTCAACGGGGGGGTGGGGCCTACGAGCAGTACTTC	CSAQRGGGAYEQYF
few	TRBV10-3	TRBJ2-3	NA	TGTGCCATCAGTGAGTCTGTGTGGTGGGGGGGCCAAGGTACGCAGTATTTT	CAISESVWWGGQGTQYF
once	TRBV6-2/TRBV6-3	TRBJ2-5	NA	TGTGCCAGCAGTTACTCGGAGGGACACCACCAAGAGACCCAGTACTTC	CASSYSEGHHQETQYF
many	TRBV20-1	TRBJ2-2	NA	TGCAGTGTAGTGAGAGGCAGCGGGGAGCTGTTTTTT	CSVVRGSGELFF
NA	TRBV10-3	TRBJ1-1	TRBD1	TGTGCCATCAGTGCTCTGGACAGGGCGAACACTGAAGCTTTCTTT	CAISALDRANTEAFF
many	TRBV10-2	TRBJ1-2	TRBD1	TGCGCCAGCACCGCGGGACAGCCTTATGGCTACACCTTC	CASTAGQPYGYTF
few	TRBV20-1	TRBJ1-1	NA	TGCAGTGCTAAGGGCACATACACTGAAGCTTTCTTT	CSAKGTYTEAFF
NA	TRBV29-1	TRBJ2-5	TRBD2	TGCAGCGAATTAATAGCGGGACAAGAGACCCAGTACTTC	CSELIAGQETQYF
NA	TRBV20-1	TRBJ2-1	TRBD2	TGCAGTGCTTTGACTAGCGGGGGGCCGCTCCCGTTCTTC	CSALTSGGPLPFF
NA	TRBV6-5	TRBJ2-1	NA	NA	CASSTSSVRDEQFF
NA	TRBV5-6	TRBJ2-4	TRBD1	TGTGCCAGCAGCTTGGCGGGACAGGGCCTAGCCAAAAACATTCAGTACTTC	CASSLAGQGLAKNIQYF
few	TRBV12-3/TRBV12-4	TRBJ2-3	NA	TGTGCCAGCAGTCCAAGGACAGCTAGCACAGATACGCAGTATTTT	CASSPRTASTDTQYF
NA	TRBV10-3	TRBJ2-3	NA	TGTGCCATCGGGCAGGGGAACCCAGATACGCAGTATTTT	CAIGQGNPDTQYF
many	TRBV12-3/TRBV12-4	TRBJ2-7	TRBD1	TGTGCCAGCAGTTTCTCCCGGGGACAGGGCATCATCGGGCAGTACTTC	CASSFSRGQGIIGQYF
many	TRBV5-5	TRBJ1-1	NA	TGTGCCAGCAGCGGAGGACAGCTCATGAACACTGAAGCTTTCTTT	CASSGGQLMNTEAFF
NA	TRBV9	TRBJ2-6	NA	TGTGCCAGCAGCATCACCCCAGTGAGGGGATCAAGCTCTGGGGCCAACGTCCTGACTTTC	CASSITPVRGSSSGANVLTF
many	TRBV4-2	TRBJ2-3	NA	TGTGCCAGCAGCCAAGATTTGCTAGCGCCAGATACGCAGTATTTT	CASSQDLLAPDTQYF
NA	TRBV27	TRBJ2-7	TRBD1	TGTGCCAGCAGTAAAAGGGACAGCACCTACGAGCAGTACTTC	CASSKRDSTYEQYF
few	TRBV12-3/TRBV12-4	TRBJ1-1	NA	TGTGCCAGCAGTTCGCGTGGAGGGCGAAACACTGAAGCTTTCTTT	CASSSRGGRNTEAFF